Below are 22 T cell receptor beta chains sequenced from a single sample in a study of T-cell reconstitution after alpha-beta-depleted transplantation in children. Unique molecular identifiers were incorporated during preparation of the TCRbeta library. From the PCR reads, TCRdb called clonotypes with MiXCR, one entry per CDR3 protein. The repertoire holds some 640,000 distinct CDR3 sequences, with 16% as singletons. This material consisted of PBMCs from the stem cell graft donor, taken from the stem cell graft. The receptors were sampled from a human donor who donated a stem cell graft to a child with acute myeloid leukemia.

The gene calls are TRBV28 and TRBJ2-7; TRBD1 is a possible D gene (5 bases). This CDR3 is built from 17 residues. Germline CDR1 MDHEN, CDR2 SYDVKM. V dropped 4 bases and J dropped 3 bases, with 22 bases sitting between them. The CDR3 DNA follows: TGTGCCAGCAGTTCTTACCCCTGGACAACATTCAGCTACGAGCAGTACGTC. Its translation is CASSSYPWTTFSYEQYV.

This clonotype turned up a few times. The junction and the germline gene differ at one end; a read error may be behind it. This chain links TRBV5-6 with TRBJ2-5; no clear D gene. The CDR3 totals 14 residues. Germline CDR1 SGHDT, CDR2 YYEEEE. This CDR3 is CASSLSAYQETQYF. The DNA of the CDR3 is TGTGCCAGCAGCTTGTCGGCTTACCAGGAGACCCAGTACTTC.

This chain connects TRBV2 to TRBJ2-7; D remains unclear. The V gene's germline CDR1 is SNHLY and CDR2 FYNNEI. Deletions cut 3 bases from V and 0 bases from J, with 15 bases between. This CDR3 is built from 16 residues. The CDR3 nucleotides are TGTGCCAGCAGTGAGGCCCGACATTTCAGCTCCTACGAGCAGTACTTC. Translation gives CASSEARHFSSYEQYF.

This clonotype was recorded many times. The V and J genes are TRBV20-1 and TRBJ1-6, with D uncertain. Per the germline V gene, CDR1 is DFQATT and CDR2 is SNEGSKA (reference sequence). With 5 bases removed from V and 2 bases from J, the gap between germline ends came to 13 bases. The CDR3 runs to 15 residues. The CDR3 here is CSAPGVLPYNSPLHF. Written as DNA, the CDR3 is TGCAGTGCTCCGGGAGTCCTCCCCTATAATTCACCCCTCCACTTT.

This clonotype has ten or more counts. The genes are TRBV5-1 and TRBJ2-3; possible D gene TRBD1, 5 bases. Germline V gene sequence: CDR1 SGHRS, CDR2 YFSETQ. CDR3 size: 16 residues. V lost 0 bases, J lost 1 base, and 12 bases lay in between. The CDR3 DNA sequence: TGCGCCAGCAGCTTGGAGGCAGGGCATGGCACAGATACGCAGTATTTT. Encoded protein: CASSLEAGHGTDTQYF.

This clonotype was detected many times. CDR3 sequence: CASSWGQSPNEKLFF. CDR3 sequence (DNA): TGCGCCAGCAGCTGGGGACAGAGCCCTAATGAAAAACTGTTTTTT. This chain connects TRBV5-1 to TRBJ1-4, with 7 positions matching TRBD1. V dropped 3 bases and J dropped 3; count of bases not matched to a gene: 5. Per the germline V gene, CDR1 is SGHRS and CDR2 is YFSETQ. The CDR3 is made up of 15 amino acids.

The rearrangement uses TRBV6-2 or TRBV6-3 and TRBJ2-1; D is unclear. This CDR3 has 13 residues. V dropped 2 bases and J dropped 3 bases, with 5 bases sitting between them. Germline values: CDR1 MNHEY, CDR2 SVGEGT. The chain's CDR3 is CASSYRYYNEQFF. CDR3 in DNA: TGTGCCAGCAGTTACAGATACTACAATGAGCAGTTCTTC.

This clonotype was found a few times. CDR3 in amino acids: CASLRGPNTGELFF. The DNA for the CDR3 is TGTGCCAGTCTTAGAGGCCCGAACACCGGGGAGCTGTTTTTT. This sequence joins TRBV2 and TRBJ2-2; D is unclear. This CDR3 contains 14 residues. V was pared by 9 bases and J by 0 bases, with 11 bases between. The germline V gene encodes CDR1 SNHLY and CDR2 FYNNEI.

The genes are TRBV25-1 and TRBJ1-1; D is unresolved. Germline loops: CDR1 MGHDK, CDR2 SYGVNS. Trimming cost V 4 bases and J 1 base, with 16 bases left between them. This CDR3 contains 16 residues. The chain's CDR3 is CASSAPLGVANTEAFF. In DNA form, the CDR3 reads TGTGCCAGCAGTGCGCCCCTCGGGGTAGCGAACACTGAAGCTTTCTTT.

There are a few counts of this clonotype. The chain couples TRBV10-3 to TRBJ1-2; no clear D. This CDR3 is built from 14 residues. Between the trimmed V and J ends, which lost 6 bases and 3 bases, there was a span of 14 bases. Germline V gene lookup returns CDR1 ENHRY and CDR2 SYGVKD. CDR3 sequence: CAIRAPGSDYGYTF. In DNA form, the CDR3 reads TGTGCCATCAGGGCCCCGGGCAGCGACTATGGCTACACCTTC.

This clonotype has only a few counts. The rearrangement uses TRBV7-2 and TRBJ1-3; D call uncertain. The V end lost 1 base, the J end lost 2 bases, and 12 bases lay between the germline ends. Germline loops: CDR1 SGHTA, CDR2 FQGNSA. This CDR3 has 16 residues. Written as DNA, the CDR3 is TGTGCCAGCAGCTTAGGCGGCCTCCTCGCTGGAAACACCATATATTTT. This translates into CASSLGGLLAGNTIYF. Full variable domain (missing parts from reference TRBV7-2 and TRBJ1-3): GAGVSQSPSNKVTEKGKDVELRCDPISGHTALYWYRQSLGQGLEFLIYFQGNSAPDKSGLPSDRFSAERTGGSVSTLTIQRTQQEDSAVYLCASSLGGLLAGNTIYFGEGSWLTVV.

This clonotype was counted only a few times. This chain joins TRBV15 and TRBJ2-1; 13 nucleotides align to TRBD2. J was trimmed by 6 bases and V by 1 base; bases with no gene match: 6. The CDR3 runs to 17 residues. In germline, CDR1 is LNHNV, CDR2 YYDKDF (reference sequence). CDR3 loop: CATSRARTSGGFNEQFF. DNA for the CDR3: TGTGCCACCAGCAGAGCTAGGACTAGCGGGGGTTTCAATGAGCAGTTCTTC.

The chain couples TRBV5-1 to TRBJ2-2; the D gene is possibly TRBD1 (6 bases). The germline V gene encodes CDR1 SGHRS and CDR2 YFSETQ. The ends were cut back, 4 bases at V and 10 bases at J, with 11 bases in the middle. The length of the CDR3 is 12 residues. Written as DNA, the CDR3 is TGCGCCAGCAGCGAGGGGGTATCGGAGCTGTTTTTT. Residues: CASSEGVSELFF. The whole variable domain, filled in from reference TRBV5-1 and TRBJ2-2, reads KAGVTQTPRYLIKTRGQQVTLSCSPISGHRSVSWYQQTPGQGLQFLFEYFSETQRNKGNFPGRFSGRQFSNSRSEMNVSTLELGDSALYLCASSEGVSELFFGEGSRLTVL.

This clonotype was seen repeatedly, ten times or more. The chain has TRBV29-1 and TRBJ2-7, with 8 positions matching TRBD1. Germline V CDR1 and CDR2: SQVTM, ANQGSEA. J was trimmed by 7 bases and V by 7 bases; bases with no gene match: 9. The CDR3 runs to 12 residues. The CDR3 DNA reads as TGCAGCGCCGACAGGGGCCCGGGAGAGCAGTACTTC. Its protein is CSADRGPGEQYF.

The rearrangement joins TRBV20-1 to TRBJ1-1; the D gene is possibly TRBD1 (5 bases). Trimming stripped 6 bases from V and 4 bases from J, with 15 bases between. The CDR3 extends over 13 amino acids. Germline CDR1 is DFQATT and CDR2 is SNEGSKA (reference sequence). CDR3 sequence reads: CSAPSGGVTEAFF. Written as DNA, the CDR3 is TGCAGTGCCCCCTCTGGGGGGGTCACTGAAGCTTTCTTT.

At least ten counts were recorded for this clonotype. The chain uses TRBV29-1 and TRBJ2-2; 8 bases line up with TRBD1. V gave up 6 bases and J gave up 6 bases; unmatched junction bases: 6. Germline CDR1 reads SQVTM; CDR2 reads ANQGSEA. CDR3 length equals 13 residues. The CDR3 bases are TGCAGCGTCCGGACAGGGTCCCCCGGGGAGCTGTTTTTT. It specifies CSVRTGSPGELFF.

The genes are TRBV9 and TRBJ2-5, with 10 bases fitting TRBD2. The CDR3 runs to 16 residues. The trim removed 4 bases at V and 2 bases at J, leaving 8 bases unmatched. Germline V CDR1 and CDR2: SGDLS, YYNGEE. The CDR3 region has the DNA TGTGCCAGCAGCTGGAATAGCGGGGGGACTCAAGAGACCCAGTACTTC. Protein sequence: CASSWNSGGTQETQYF.

Comment on this clonotype: Sequence at one end of the junction differs from germline and may be a read error. This chain links TRBV27 with TRBJ2-6; possible D gene TRBD1, 5 bases. The CDR3 totals 13 residues. Looked up from germline, CDR1 is MNHEY and CDR2 is SMNVEV (reference sequence). The DNA of the CDR3 is TGTGCCAGCAAGTCCTCTGGGGCCTACGTCCTGACTTTC. Protein sequence: CASKSSGAYVLTF.

The V call is TRBV28, the J call TRBJ2-2, with a tentative D call TRBD1 (6 bases). Trimming left V 5 bases short and J 1 base short, with 11 bases between. There are 15 residues in the CDR3. Germline V gene lookup returns CDR1 MDHEN and CDR2 SYDVKM. CDR3 sequence: CASSIRGQNTGELFF. The DNA for the CDR3 is TGTGCCAGCAGTATCAGGGGTCAGAACACCGGGGAGCTGTTTTTT. Full variable domain (remainder filled in from reference TRBV28 and TRBJ2-2): DVKVTQSSRYLVKRTGEKVFLECVQDMDHENMFWYRQDPGLGLRLIYFSYDVKMKEKGDIPEGYSVSREKKERFSLILESASTNQTSMYLCASSIRGQNTGELFFGEGSRLTVL.

This clonotype occurred many times. The chain carries TRBV7-7 and TRBJ2-1; 7 bases are a match to TRBD1. V was pared by 5 bases and J by 6 bases, with 10 bases of the junction left unmatched. The CDR3 contains 15 residues. The germline V gene encodes CDR1 SSHAT and CDR2 FNYEAQ (reference sequence). CDR3 loop: CASSQRQGRFNEQFF. The CDR3, as DNA: TGTGCCAGCAGCCAAAGACAGGGCCGTTTCAATGAGCAGTTCTTC.

This clonotype has ten or more counts. V is TRBV4-3 and J is TRBJ2-3, with 7 bases lining up with TRBD2. CDR3 size: 17 residues. V gave up 2 bases and J gave up 4 bases; unmatched junction bases: 12. CDR1 is LGHNA, CDR2 YSLEER, per germline. The CDR3 loop is CASSQSRPRGDADTQYF. The CDR3 nucleotides are TGCGCCAGCAGCCAAAGCCGACCTCGGGGGGACGCAGATACGCAGTATTTT.

This clonotype was counted at least ten times. V is TRBV20-1 and J is TRBJ2-7; a possible D gene is TRBD2 (5 bases). Germline V gives CDR1 DFQATT, CDR2 SNEGSKA (reference sequence). Trimming shortened V by 5 bases and J by 7 bases, and 12 bases separated the two germline ends. The CDR3 runs to 11 residues. CDR3 bases: TGCAGTGCTGTCCGGGATGAAGAGCAGTACTTC. This codes for CSAVRDEEQYF.